The entry below describes one TCR beta chain. In the source study's methods: Researchers report that nucleated cell counts were estimated from reference gene primer amplification. This table comes from immunoSEQ multiplex PCR, and its TCRdb copy is limited to in-frame clones, with some not included. V and J calls and clone size come straight from that table; D and trimming were deduced from the DNA. The data hold over 350,000 clones, with approximately 91% observed a single time. The entry originates in a study of blood T cell repertoires in COVID-19. Background on the study: The study drew acute and convalescent COVID-19 samples from the United States, Italy and Spain.

This CDR3 has 13 residues. V was pared by 3 bases and J by 6 bases, with 10 bases between. Germline CDR1 reads LNHNV; CDR2 reads YYDKDF (reference sequence). Participant age was roughly 18 to 95 years, and participants resided in about two dozen US areas. This receptor was taken from a middle-aged woman who had been exposed to COVID-19. Sequenced: PBMCs or T cells enriched from blood (not recorded which). The rearrangement links TRBV15 to TRBJ2-3, with no clear D. CDR3 DNA sequence: TGTGCCACCAGCAGGCCAACCGCGGATACGCAGTATTTT. Translation gives CATSRPTADTQYF.